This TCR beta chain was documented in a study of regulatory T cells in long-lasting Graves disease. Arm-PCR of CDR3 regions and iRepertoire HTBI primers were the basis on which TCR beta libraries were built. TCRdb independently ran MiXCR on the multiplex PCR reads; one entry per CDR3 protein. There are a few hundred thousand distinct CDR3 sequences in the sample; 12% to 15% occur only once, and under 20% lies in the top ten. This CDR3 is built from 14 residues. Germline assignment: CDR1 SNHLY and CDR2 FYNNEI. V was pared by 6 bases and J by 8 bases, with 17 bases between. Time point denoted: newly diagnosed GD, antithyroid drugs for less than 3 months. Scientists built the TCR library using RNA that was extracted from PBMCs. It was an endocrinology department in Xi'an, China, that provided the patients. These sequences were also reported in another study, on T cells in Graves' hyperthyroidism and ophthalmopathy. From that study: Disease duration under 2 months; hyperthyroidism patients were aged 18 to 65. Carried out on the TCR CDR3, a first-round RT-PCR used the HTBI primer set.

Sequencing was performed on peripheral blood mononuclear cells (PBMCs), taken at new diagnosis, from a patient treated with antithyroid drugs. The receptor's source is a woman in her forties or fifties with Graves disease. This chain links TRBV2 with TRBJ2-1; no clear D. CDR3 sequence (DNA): TGTGCCAGCAGCACCCGGAACGTGGGCTATGAGCAGTTCTTC. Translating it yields CASSTRNVGYEQFF.